This entry lists 4 T cell receptor beta chains sequenced from one sample in a study of T-cell memory formation after mild COVID-19. TCRdb ran MiXCR on the 5' RACE reads and lists one entry per CDR3 protein. This sample has around 420,000 distinct CDR3 sequences, with roughly 24% found just once. Specimen: PBMCs or a T cell subset sorted from them (not recorded which). These receptors came from an adult woman who had mild COVID-19 (a few samples of this study predate the infection). Cell type and time point are not known.

This clonotype was observed a handful of times. The gene calls are TRBV7-8 and TRBJ2-7, with D perhaps TRBD1 (6 bases). CDR3 length equals 14 residues. Germline loops: CDR1 SGHVS, CDR2 FQNEAQ. Trimming left V 1 base short and J 2 bases short, with 9 bases between. Here the CDR3 DNA reads TGTGCCAGCAGCTTAGACAGGGCAACCTACGAGCAGTACTTC. Translating it yields CASSLDRATYEQYF.

The rearrangement joins TRBV30 to TRBJ2-7; 8 bases agree with TRBD2. V was pared by 0 bases and J by 4 bases, with 8 bases of the junction left unmatched. This CDR3 has 15 amino acids. Germline V gene data show CDR1 as GTSNPN and CDR2 as SVGIG (reference sequence). The CDR3: CAWSVSGLVGYEQYF. CDR3 nucleotide sequence: TGTGCCTGGAGTGTCTCGGGACTAGTAGGGTACGAGCAGTACTTC.

The CDR3 loop is CASSLSAGSSGYTF. The CDR3 region has the DNA TGTGCCAGCAGCTTATCAGCAGGGTCTAGTGGCTACACCTTC. The rearrangement links TRBV7-3 to TRBJ1-2; tentatively, D is TRBD1 (5 bases). This CDR3 is 14 amino acids long. Trimming shortened V by 2 bases and J by 7 bases, and 14 bases separated the two germline ends. The germline gives CDR1 SGHTA, CDR2 FQGTGA.

This clonotype appeared a few times. The DNA of the CDR3 is TGTGCCAGCAGCCAAGATCCCGGGGGGCAGGGCACTGAAGCTTTCTTT. Translation gives CASSQDPGGQGTEAFF. The rearrangement links TRBV4-2 to TRBJ1-1, with a weak D call TRBD1 (6 bases). The V end was cut by 0 bases, the J end by 4 bases, with 15 bases between. Germline CDR1 is LGHNA and CDR2 is YNFKEQ. This CDR3 is built from 16 residues.